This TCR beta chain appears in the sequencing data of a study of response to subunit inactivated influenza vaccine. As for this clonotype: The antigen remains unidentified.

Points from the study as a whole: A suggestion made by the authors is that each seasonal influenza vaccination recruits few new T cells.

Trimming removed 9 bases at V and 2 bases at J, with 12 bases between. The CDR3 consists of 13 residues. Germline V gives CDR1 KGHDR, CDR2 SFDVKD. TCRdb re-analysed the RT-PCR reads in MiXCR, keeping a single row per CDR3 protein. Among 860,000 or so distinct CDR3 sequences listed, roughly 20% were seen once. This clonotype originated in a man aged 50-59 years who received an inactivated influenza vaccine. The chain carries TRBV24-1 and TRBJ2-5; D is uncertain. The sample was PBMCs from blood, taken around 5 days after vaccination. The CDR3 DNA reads TGTGCCACCGCTGGACCGAGACAAGAGACCCAGTACTTC. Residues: CATAGPRQETQYF.